Listed here are 19 T cell receptor beta chains from one sample, sequenced in a study of tumor-infiltrating lymphocytes in primary liver carcinoma. From unsorted bulk tissue weighing about 20-32 mg, DNA and RNA were co-extracted. TCR beta cDNA was made from approximately 500 ng total RNA with a constant-region primer. Three-round nested multiplex PCR performed with slightly modified ARM-PCR produced the TCR beta libraries. The study ran its first two PCR rounds for roughly 11 cycles each, using TRBV1-TRBV30 forward primers and a C-beta reverse primer. Each CDR3 protein gets one entry after TCRdb re-called the multiplex PCR reads with MiXCR. The profile shows about 210,000 distinct CDR3 sequences, around four fifths of them singletons. The sequencing input was tumor tissue from primary liver carcinoma. These receptors originate from a man aged 40-49 years with primary liver carcinoma and hepatitis B virus infection.

In the case of this clonotype: One end of the junction is discordant with germline, which a read error may explain. CDR3 sequence: CSVKGLRGYTF. As DNA, the CDR3 is TGCAGCGTTAAGGGTCTTCGTGGCTACACCTTT. The chain joins TRBV29-1 to TRBJ1-2; no firm D call. This CDR3 comprises 11 residues. CDR1 and CDR2 (germline): SQVTM, ANQGSEA.

As for this clonotype: A read error may account for a junction end that differs from germline. The J gene is TRBJ1-5, the V gene TRBV11-2; TRBD1 might be the D (6 bases). Germline-derived CDR1 and CDR2 are SGHAT and FQNNGV. The CDR3 runs 16 residues. The CDR3 loop is CASSLKGGLTNQHQHF. In DNA form, the CDR3 reads TGTGCAAGCAGCCTAAAAGGGGGACTGACTAATCAACACCAGCATTTT.

To note about this clonotype: As the CDR3 is not closed by the conserved phenylalanine or tryptophan, this likely results from a read error. This rearrangement joins TRBV29-1 to TRBJ2-1, with 13 bases that match TRBD2. The CDR3 totals 16 residues. Germline assignment: CDR1 SQVTM and CDR2 ANQGSEA. The CDR3 DNA follows: TGCAACGTTAGGACTAGCGGGAGAGGATTTTTGAGTGAGCAGTTCTTA. Encoded protein: CNVRTSGRGFLSEQFL.

As for this clonotype: The CDR3 does not close with the conserved phenylalanine or tryptophan, likely indicating a read error. The chain uses TRBV5-4 and TRBJ1-1, with a tentative D call TRBD1 (6 bases). Germline CDR1 reads SGHNT; CDR2 reads YYREEE (reference sequence). The CDR3 length is 14 residues. V gave up 5 bases and J gave up 0 bases, with 11 bases separating them. In DNA form, the CDR3 reads TGTGCCAGCAGTCAACAGGGCATGAACACTGAAGCTTTCATT. The encoded protein is CASSQQGMNTEAFI.

This chain uses TRBV29-1 with TRBJ2-7; D not certain. The CDR3 is 13 amino acids. Looked up from germline, CDR1 is SQVTM and CDR2 is ANQGSEA. The V and J ends lost 6 bases and 6 bases respectively, with 18 bases between them. CDR3 residues: CSVRASTNPEQYF. The CDR3 DNA reads TGCAGCGTCCGTGCGTCAACTAATCCCGAGCAGTACTTC.

This clonotype was seen only a few times. Lacking the conserved final phenylalanine or tryptophan, this CDR3 likely reflects a read error. The J gene is TRBJ1-1, the V gene TRBV29-1, with D tentatively TRBD1 (6 bases). Trimming removed 6 bases at V and 5 bases at J, with 13 bases between. Germline CDR1 reads SQVTM; CDR2 reads ANQGSEA. CDR3 length: 12 residues. In DNA, the CDR3 is TGCAGCGTGAAGGGGGGTAGAACTGAAGCTTTCCTT. As protein: CSVKGGRTEAFL.

A single count supports this clonotype. V and J are TRBV29-1 and TRBJ2-1, with 7 bases matching TRBD2. V trimming: 4 bases; J trimming: 8 bases; junction bases outside the gene matches: 14. Per germline, CDR1 SQVTM and CDR2 ANQGSEA. The CDR3 consists of 15 residues. This chain's CDR3 is CSVGLAGGLYDEQFF. The CDR3, as DNA: TGCAGCGTTGGACTAGCAGGAGGGTTATACGATGAGCAGTTCTTC.

For this clonotype: A much more abundant neighbour one base away suggests this may be a read error. This chain uses TRBV5-8 with TRBJ1-1; D is possibly TRBD1 (6 bases). The CDR3 totals 14 residues. The germline V gene has CDR1 SGHTS and CDR2 YDEGEE. CDR3 protein: CAGSLSRGGRVAFF. The CDR3 nucleotides read TGTGCCGGCAGCTTGTCAAGGGGGGGCAGAGTAGCTTTCTTT.

This chain uses TRBV29-1 with TRBJ2-1; 14 nucleotides match TRBD2. The germline CDR1 and CDR2 sequences are SQVTM and ANQGSEA. This CDR3 is built from 15 residues. The CDR3 region is CNLGLAGGFYNEQFF. The DNA of the CDR3 is TGCAACCTTGGACTAGCGGGAGGATTCTACAATGAGCAGTTCTTC.

In this sample, this clonotype turned up a few times. This chain connects TRBV6-5 to TRBJ2-2; 7 nucleotides agree with TRBD1. Trimming took 4 bases from V and 6 from J; bases not matched to a gene: 8. CDR1 is MNHEY and CDR2 is SVGAGI in the germline V gene. The CDR3 contains 15 residues. CDR3 in amino acids: CASSFQQQGPGELFF. Written as DNA, the CDR3 is TGTGCCAGCAGTTTCCAACAACAGGGGCCCGGGGAGCTGTTTTTT.

To note about this clonotype: Because it lacks the conserved phenylalanine or tryptophan at the end, this CDR3 is likely a read error. This sequence joins TRBV5-5 and TRBJ2-3; tentative D call: TRBD2 (6 bases). CDR3 length: 15 residues. Germline V gives CDR1 SGHKS, CDR2 YYEKEE (reference sequence). CDR3 nucleotide sequence: TGTGTCAGCAGCCCAAGACTACCGGGAGAAGATACGCAGTATCTT. Its protein is CVSSPRLPGEDTQYL.

The rearrangement joins TRBV12-3 or TRBV12-4 to TRBJ2-7; D is possibly TRBD2 (6 bases). Trimming pared 2 bases from V and 0 bases from J, leaving 11 bases between. There are 15 residues in the CDR3. CDR3 in DNA: TGTGCCAGCAGTTTATGGGAGGCCAGCTCCTACGAGCAGTACTTC. Translation: CASSLWEASSYEQYF.

V is TRBV12-3 or TRBV12-4 and J is TRBJ1-1, with no clear D. CDR3 length: 14 amino acids. CDR3 region: CVTRTSALGTEAFF. CDR3 coding DNA: TGTGTCACCAGGACCTCCGCTTTAGGGACTGAAGCTTTCTTT.

Turning to this clonotype: This may arise from a read error, as a much more abundant clone is one base away. Since no conserved phenylalanine or tryptophan closes the CDR3, a read error is the likely cause. V usage is TRBV19 and J usage is TRBJ1-2, with no clear D. The germline V and J ends were trimmed by 5 bases and 3 bases, with 10 bases remaining between them. Germline CDR1 and CDR2: LNHDA and SQIVND (reference sequence). The CDR3 is made up of 13 amino acids. CDR3 coding DNA: TGTGCCAGTAGTGAGGGTCCGTACTATGGCTACACCTAC. Translation: CASSEGPYYGYTY.

About this clonotype: The conserved phenylalanine or tryptophan is not found at the CDR3 terminus, so this likely reflects a read error. The chain uses TRBV28 and TRBJ2-2; TRBD1 aligns across 10 bases. The CDR3 runs 15 residues. V lost 5 bases and J lost 5; bases outside the gene matches: 5. In germline, CDR1 is MDHEN, CDR2 SYDVKM. The CDR3 region has the DNA TGTGCCAGCAGTGCGAGGACAGGGGGGACCGGGGAGCTGTTTTCT. This gives the protein CASSARTGGTGELFS.

Comment on this clonotype: This CDR3 fails to terminate in the conserved phenylalanine or tryptophan, so it likely reflects a read error. The gene calls are TRBV12-3 or TRBV12-4 and TRBJ1-5; the D is unclear. This CDR3 contains 13 residues. CDR3 loop: CASGLRPHQPQHY. In DNA, the CDR3 is TGTGCCAGCGGCCTTCGGCCTCATCAACCCCAGCATTAT.

About this clonotype itself: A junction boundary mismatches the germline segment, possibly from a read error. V and J are TRBV15 and TRBJ2-1; 11 bases line up with TRBD2. Germline CDR1 reads LNHNV; CDR2 reads YYDKDF (reference sequence). The CDR3 consists of 16 residues. Here the CDR3 DNA reads TGTACCACTAGCAGGACTAGCGGGCGTAATTACAATGAGCAGTTCTTC. Amino acid sequence: CTTSRTSGRNYNEQFF. Variable domain in full (rest from reference TRBV15 and TRBJ2-1): DAMVIQNPRYQVTQFGKPVTLSCSQTLNHNVMYWYQQKSSQAPKLLFHYYDKDFNNEADTPDNFQSRRPNTSFCFLDIRSPGLGDTAMYLCTTSRTSGRNYNEQFFGPGTRLTVL.

The V and J genes are TRBV6-2 or TRBV6-3 and TRBJ2-7; D is ambiguous. Germline loops: CDR1 MNHEY, CDR2 SVGEGT. The CDR3 runs to 16 residues. V lost 7 bases, J lost 0 bases, and 19 bases lay in between. CDR3 coding DNA: TGTGCCAGCAATAGTGGGTGGAGCCGCAGCTCCTACGAGCAGTACTTC. It codes for CASNSGWSRSSYEQYF.

A word on this clonotype: A read error may produce the germline difference seen at one junction end. The genes are TRBV5-1 and TRBJ1-1, with D perhaps matching TRBD1 (5 bases). The CDR3 runs to 15 residues. Germline V CDR1 and CDR2: SGHRS, YFSETQ. CDR3 sequence (DNA): TGCGTCAGCAGCCTCACGGCCAGGGTGGACACTGAAGCTTTCTTT. Residues: CVSSLTARVDTEAFF.